Following are 21 T cell receptor beta chains from one sample sequenced in a study of vaccination effects on CD4 cells after COVID-19. Their cognate antigens are unknown. Antigen-specific CD4+ T cells were expanded with viral peptide pools in the ViraFEST assay before sequencing. Isolation of CD4+ T cells took place after 10 days of culture. People in the vaccine group had not been infected with SARS-CoV-2 before, and their nucleocapsid antibodies were negative. Sequencing was performed with immunoSEQ multiplex PCR; in TCRdb, only in-frame clones are kept and a portion is missing. This sample has about 22,000 clones, with around 79% found just once. The specimen comprised CD4+ T cells from PBMCs cultured with HCoV-NL63 spike peptides, sampled before COVID-19 vaccination. Receptors originate from a human donor who received a COVID-19 vaccine.

The chain links TRBV6-5 to TRBJ2-1; TRBD2 agrees at 11 bases. Germline loops: CDR1 MNHEY, CDR2 SVGAGI. Trimming removed 5 bases from V and 3 bases from J; junction bases left unmatched: 0. CDR3 length: 14 residues. CDR3 amino acids: CASSLAGGYNEQFF. In nucleotides, the CDR3 is TGTGCCAGCAGTCTAGCGGGAGGCTACAATGAGCAGTTCTTC.

This chain connects TRBV29-1 to TRBJ1-1, with D perhaps TRBD1 (6 bases). This CDR3 is 14 amino acids long. Germline values: CDR1 SQVTM, CDR2 ANQGSEA. Trimming stripped 6 bases from V and 1 base from J, with 15 bases between. Here the CDR3 reads CSVTLGTKNTEAFF. The CDR3 bases are TGCAGCGTCACCCTCGGGACAAAGAACACTGAAGCTTTCTTT.

The chain couples TRBV11-2 to TRBJ1-2; 8 bases align to TRBD1. Per germline, CDR1 SGHAT and CDR2 FQNNGV. The length of the CDR3 is 13 residues. V lost 1 base and J lost 8; bases outside the gene matches: 3. The CDR3 DNA sequence: TGTGCCAGCAGCTTAGTGCAGGGGGCAGGCTACACCTTC. Translated: CASSLVQGAGYTF.

The chain has TRBV25-1 and TRBJ2-3; TRBD2 aligns across 8 bases. The CDR3 totals 16 residues. The germline V gene encodes CDR1 MGHDK and CDR2 SYGVNS. The V and J ends lost 1 base and 6 bases, in that order; junction bases with no gene match: 9. The CDR3 DNA sequence: TGTGCCAGCAGTGAATCCCCAGCGGGAGTGAGTGATACGCAGTATTTT. Protein product: CASSESPAGVSDTQYF.

This clone has more than one count but fewer than ten. This chain joins TRBV3-1 (or the pseudogene TRBV3-2) and TRBJ1-2; tentatively, D is TRBD1 (6 bases). V was pared by 4 bases and J by 6 bases, with 12 bases between. This CDR3 contains 13 residues. Germline-derived CDR1 and CDR2 are LGHDT and YNNKEL (reference sequence). In DNA, the CDR3 is TGTGCCAGCAGCCTACAGGGTACGGATGGCTACACCTTC. Protein sequence: CASSLQGTDGYTF.

This clone was counted only a few times. The V call is TRBV12-3 or TRBV12-4, the J call TRBJ1-2; D possibly corresponds to TRBD1 (6 bases). V lost 6 bases and J 3 bases, leaving 11 bases between the germline ends. The CDR3 covers 13 residues. The CDR3 protein is CASSRGQYYGYTF. CDR3 sequence (DNA): TGTGCCAGCAGCCGAGGACAGTACTATGGCTACACCTTC.

Concerning this clone: Other DNA sequences of this sample code for an identical CDR3. The genes are TRBV9 and TRBJ2-5, with a tentative D call TRBD2 (6 bases). Germline values: CDR1 SGDLS, CDR2 YYNGEE. Trimming took off 7 bases at V and 5 bases at J, with 9 bases between the two ends. This CDR3 has 11 residues. CDR3 amino acids: CASSRGETQYF. Written as DNA, the CDR3 is TGTGCCAGCTCCCGGGGGGAGACCCAGTACTTC.

The V gene is TRBV11-3, the J gene TRBJ1-3; maybe TRBD1 (6 bases). The germline V and J ends were trimmed by 6 bases and 4 bases, with 16 bases remaining between them. CDR3 length: 15 residues. Germline assignment: CDR1 SGHNT and CDR2 YENEEA. For the CDR3, the DNA is TGTGCCAGCAGGCGCTGTACAGGGAGAGGAAACACCATATATTTT. It translates to CASRRCTGRGNTIYF. The variable domain in full, with the rest retrieved from reference TRBV11-3 and TRBJ1-3, is EAGVVQSPRYKIIEKKQPVAFWCNPISGHNTLYWYLQNLGQGPELLIRYENEEAVDDSQLPKDRFSAERLKGVDSTLKIQPAELGDSAVYLCASRRCTGRGNTIYFGEGSWLTVV.

The chain is built from TRBV6-2 or TRBV6-3 and TRBJ2-3; 10 bases are a match to TRBD2. Germline V gene lookup returns CDR1 MNHEY and CDR2 SVGEGT. The ends lost 2 bases at V and 5 bases at J; junction bases unmatched: 13. The CDR3 has 18 amino acids. CDR3 sequence reads: CASSYTLSGGDLRDTQYF. In DNA form, the CDR3 reads TGTGCCAGCAGTTACACCCTCAGCGGGGGGGACTTGAGAGATACGCAGTATTTT.

The V gene is TRBV20-1, the J gene TRBJ2-1, with D unresolved. The CDR3 is 14 amino acids. Trimming removed 3 bases at V and 1 base at J, with 10 bases between. CDR1 and CDR2 (germline): DFQATT, SNEGSKA (reference sequence). The CDR3: CSASSTFSYNEQFF. The CDR3, as DNA: TGCAGTGCTAGTTCGACGTTTTCCTACAATGAGCAGTTCTTC.

This rearrangement joins TRBV16 to TRBJ1-2, with 7 bases aligning to TRBD1. Trimming removed 4 bases from V and 2 bases from J; junction bases left unmatched: 19. Germline CDR1 is KGHSY and CDR2 is FQNENV. The CDR3 loop spans 19 amino acids. The CDR3 here is CASSPTPGQRLLGNYGYTF. CDR3 coding DNA: TGTGCCAGCAGCCCTACCCCGGGACAGAGACTCCTGGGCAACTATGGCTACACCTTC.

This chain joins TRBV5-1 and TRBJ1-5; D perhaps matches TRBD1 (6 bases). The V and J ends lost 0 bases and 7 bases respectively, with 14 bases between them. The CDR3 spans 15 residues. Germline lookup yields CDR1 SGHRS and CDR2 YFSETQ. The CDR3 DNA follows: TGCGCCAGCAGCTTGGGGCACAGGGCAGACCAGCCCCAGCATTTT. It translates to CASSLGHRADQPQHF. The entire variable domain, with the rest obtained from reference TRBV5-1 and TRBJ1-5, is as follows: KAGVTQTPRYLIKTRGQQVTLSCSPISGHRSVSWYQQTPGQGLQFLFEYFSETQRNKGNFPGRFSGRQFSNSRSEMNVSTLELGDSALYLCASSLGHRADQPQHFGDGTRLSIL.

V gene TRBV6-1 combines with J gene TRBJ1-1; D ambiguous. Germline CDR1 reads MNHNS; CDR2 reads SASEGT. This CDR3 comprises 14 residues. Trimming pared 2 bases from V and 1 base from J, leaving 8 bases between. As DNA, the CDR3 is TGTGCCAGCAGTGAATTGGGGAAGAACACTGAAGCTTTCTTT. Amino acids: CASSELGKNTEAFF.

CDR3 sequence: CASSYRRALDYQETQYF. CDR3 DNA sequence: TGTGCCAGCAGTTATCGGCGCGCGTTAGACTACCAAGAGACCCAGTACTTC. The chain uses TRBV6-2 or TRBV6-3 and TRBJ2-5; D unresolved. V lost 3 bases and J lost 0, with 17 bases in between. The germline V gene has CDR1 MNHEY and CDR2 SVGEGT. The CDR3 covers 17 residues.

The V call is TRBV27, the J call TRBJ1-1; D is unresolved. The CDR3 length is 15 residues. V was cut by 4 bases and J by 2 bases, with 14 bases left in between. CDR1 and CDR2 (germline): MNHEY, SMNVEV (reference sequence). CDR3 DNA: TGTGCCAGCAGTTACCGGAGCAAGGGTAACACTGAAGCTTTCTTT. Residues: CASSYRSKGNTEAFF.

The chain uses TRBV28 and TRBJ2-4, with D possibly TRBD1 on 6 matching bases. Germline assignment: CDR1 MDHEN and CDR2 SYDVKM. The CDR3 covers 17 residues. Between the trimmed V and J ends, which lost 4 bases and 0 bases, there was a span of 16 bases. In DNA form, the CDR3 reads TGTGCCAGCAGTTCCCCCGACAGGTATCAAGCCAAAAACATTCAGTACTTC. Its translation is CASSSPDRYQAKNIQYF.

This chain links TRBV6-6 with TRBJ1-6, with D maybe TRBD1 (6 bases). Trimming took off 8 bases at V and 5 bases at J, with 16 bases between the two ends. Germline lookup yields CDR1 MNHNY and CDR2 SVGAGI (reference sequence). The CDR3 consists of 15 residues. CDR3 DNA sequence: TGTGCCAGCGCGAACGGACAGTACCATAATTCACCCCTCCACTTT. Its translation: CASANGQYHNSPLHF.

The J gene is TRBJ2-1, the V gene TRBV30; no definite D call. V lost 0 bases and J 4 bases, leaving 7 bases between the germline ends. The germline V gene encodes CDR1 GTSNPN and CDR2 SVGIG (reference sequence). The CDR3 runs to 13 residues. The CDR3 region is CAWSVGLYNEQFF. Written as DNA, the CDR3 is TGTGCCTGGAGTGTCGGGTTGTACAATGAGCAGTTCTTC.

This clone was detected only once. The gene calls are TRBV10-3 and TRBJ2-7; 8 nucleotides agree with TRBD1. J was trimmed by 6 bases and V by 11 bases; bases with no gene match: 15. This CDR3 comprises 14 residues. In germline, CDR1 is ENHRY, CDR2 SYGVKD. In DNA, the CDR3 is TGTGCCTCTTCCCCCGCAGGGGGCTATTCCGAGCAGTACTTC. This sequence encodes CASSPAGGYSEQYF.

The gene calls are TRBV12-5 and TRBJ2-5; the match to TRBD2 covers 8 bases. Germline CDR1 LGHNT, CDR2 FRNRAP. V lost 1 base and J lost 3; bases outside the gene matches: 13. The CDR3 totals 18 residues. DNA for the CDR3: TGTGCTAGTGGTTTGGAGGTTGGAGCGGGGGCCGGCAAAGAGACCCAGTACTTC. Residues: CASGLEVGAGAGKETQYF. The full variable domain, in which reference TRBV12-5 and TRBJ2-5 provide the parts outside the CDR3, is DARVTQTPRHKVTEMGQEVTMRCQPILGHNTVFWYRQTMMQGLELLAYFRNRAPLDDSGMPKDRFSAEMPDATLATLKIQPSEPRDSAVYFCASGLEVGAGAGKETQYFGPGTRLLVL.

This clone was seen only a few times. The V and J genes are TRBV27 and TRBJ2-5; D call uncertain. The V gene lost 6 bases and the J gene lost 1 base, with 9 bases spanning the gap. The CDR3 totals 13 residues. Germline CDR1 is MNHEY and CDR2 is SMNVEV (reference sequence). The CDR3 bases are TGTGCCAGCAGAACCTGGGTCCAAGAGACCCAGTACTTC. This translates into CASRTWVQETQYF.